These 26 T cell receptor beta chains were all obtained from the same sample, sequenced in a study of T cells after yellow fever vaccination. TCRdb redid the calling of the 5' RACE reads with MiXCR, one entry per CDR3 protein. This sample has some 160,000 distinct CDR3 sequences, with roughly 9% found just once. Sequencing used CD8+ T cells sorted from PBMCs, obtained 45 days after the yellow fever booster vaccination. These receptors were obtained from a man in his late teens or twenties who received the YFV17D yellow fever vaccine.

The CDR3 loop reads CASSSLGGSYNEQFF. The CDR3 nucleotides read TGTGCCAGCAGCTCTCTGGGGGGTTCCTACAATGAGCAGTTCTTC. This sequence joins TRBV7-8 and TRBJ2-1, with D perhaps matching TRBD2 (6 bases). This CDR3 contains 15 residues. The V and J ends lost 4 bases and 1 base respectively, with 11 bases between them. Germline CDR1 is SGHVS and CDR2 is FQNEAQ.

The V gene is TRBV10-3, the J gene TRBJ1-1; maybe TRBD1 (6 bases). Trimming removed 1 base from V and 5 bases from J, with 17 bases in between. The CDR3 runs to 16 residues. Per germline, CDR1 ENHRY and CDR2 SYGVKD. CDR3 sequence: CAISEYHGGQGTEAFF. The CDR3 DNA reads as TGTGCCATCAGTGAGTACCACGGGGGTCAGGGGACTGAAGCTTTCTTT.

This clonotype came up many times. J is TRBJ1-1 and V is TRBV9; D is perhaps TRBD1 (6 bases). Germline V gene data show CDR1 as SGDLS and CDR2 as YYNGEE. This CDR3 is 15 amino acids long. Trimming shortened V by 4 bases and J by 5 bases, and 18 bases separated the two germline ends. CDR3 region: CASSPTRGALTEAFF. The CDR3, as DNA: TGTGCCAGCAGCCCAACAAGGGGGGCCCTTACTGAAGCTTTCTTT.

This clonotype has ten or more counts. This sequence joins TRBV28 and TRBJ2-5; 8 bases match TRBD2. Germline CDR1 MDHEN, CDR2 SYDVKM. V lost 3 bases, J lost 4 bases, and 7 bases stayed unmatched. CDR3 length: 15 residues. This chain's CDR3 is CASSLISGGGETQYF. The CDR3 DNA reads TGTGCCAGCAGTTTGATAAGCGGGGGAGGAGAGACCCAGTACTTC.

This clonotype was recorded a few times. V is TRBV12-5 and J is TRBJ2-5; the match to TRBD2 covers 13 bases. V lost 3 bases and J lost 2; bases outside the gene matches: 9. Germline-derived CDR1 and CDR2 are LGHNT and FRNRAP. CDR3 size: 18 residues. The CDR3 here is CASGFETSGGRTQETQYF. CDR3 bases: TGTGCTAGTGGTTTCGAGACTAGCGGGGGGCGAACTCAAGAGACCCAGTACTTC.

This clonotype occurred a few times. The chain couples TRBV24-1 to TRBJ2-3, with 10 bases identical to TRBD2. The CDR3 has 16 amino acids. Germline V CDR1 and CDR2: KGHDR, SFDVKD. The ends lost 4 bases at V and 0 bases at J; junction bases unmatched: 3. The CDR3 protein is CATSDPGLASTDTQYF. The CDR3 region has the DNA TGTGCCACCAGTGACCCGGGACTAGCGAGCACAGATACGCAGTATTTT.

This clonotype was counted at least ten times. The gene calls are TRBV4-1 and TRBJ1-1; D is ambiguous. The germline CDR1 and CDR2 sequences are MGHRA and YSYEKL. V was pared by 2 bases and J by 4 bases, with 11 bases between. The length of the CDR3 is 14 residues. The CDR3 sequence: CASSQSGFGTEAFF. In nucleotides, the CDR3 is TGCGCCAGCAGCCAATCGGGGTTCGGCACTGAAGCTTTCTTT.

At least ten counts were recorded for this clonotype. The CDR3 is CASSHQRGGRETQYF. The CDR3, as DNA: TGTGCCAGCAGCCATCAGCGGGGGGGGAGGGAGACGCAGTATTTT. The chain combines TRBV7-8 with TRBJ2-3; TRBD2 matches at 10 bases. The CDR3 totals 15 residues. The germline V gene encodes CDR1 SGHVS and CDR2 FQNEAQ. V lost 5 bases and J lost 9; bases outside the gene matches: 11.

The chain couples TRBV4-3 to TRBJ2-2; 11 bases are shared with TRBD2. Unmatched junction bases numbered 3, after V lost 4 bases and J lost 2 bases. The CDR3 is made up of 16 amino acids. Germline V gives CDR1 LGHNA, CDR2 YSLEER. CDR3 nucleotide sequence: TGCGCCAGCAGCCTGGGACTAGCGGATAACACCGGGGAGCTGTTTTTT. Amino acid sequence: CASSLGLADNTGELFF.

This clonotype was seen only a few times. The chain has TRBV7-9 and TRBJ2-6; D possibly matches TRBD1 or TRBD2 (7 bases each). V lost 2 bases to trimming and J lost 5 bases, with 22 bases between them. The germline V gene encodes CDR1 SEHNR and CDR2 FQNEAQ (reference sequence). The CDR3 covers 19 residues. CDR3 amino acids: CASSLPRGGQPGWANVLTF. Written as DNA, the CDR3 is TGTGCCAGCAGCTTACCGCGCGGGGGACAGCCGGGATGGGCCAACGTCCTGACTTTC.

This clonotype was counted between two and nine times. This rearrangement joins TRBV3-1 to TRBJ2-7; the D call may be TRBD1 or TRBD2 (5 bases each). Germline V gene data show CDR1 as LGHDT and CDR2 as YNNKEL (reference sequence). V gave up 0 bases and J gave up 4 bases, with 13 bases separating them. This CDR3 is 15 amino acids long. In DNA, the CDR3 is TGTGCCAGCAGCCAAGATTATGGGACGGGATACGAGCAGTACTTC. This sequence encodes CASSQDYGTGYEQYF.

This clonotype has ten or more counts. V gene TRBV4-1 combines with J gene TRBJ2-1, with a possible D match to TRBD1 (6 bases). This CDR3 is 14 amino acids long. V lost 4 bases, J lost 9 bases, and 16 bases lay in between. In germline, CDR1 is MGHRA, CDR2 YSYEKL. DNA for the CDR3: TGCGCCAGCAGCCCTACTTCAGGGGTCACTGAGCAGTTCTTC. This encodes CASSPTSGVTEQFF.

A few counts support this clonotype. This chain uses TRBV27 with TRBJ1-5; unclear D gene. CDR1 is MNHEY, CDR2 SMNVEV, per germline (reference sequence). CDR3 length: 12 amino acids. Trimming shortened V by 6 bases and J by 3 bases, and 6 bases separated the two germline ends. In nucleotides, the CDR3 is TGTGCCAGCAGCAACTTCAATCAGCCCCAGCATTTT. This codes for CASSNFNQPQHF.

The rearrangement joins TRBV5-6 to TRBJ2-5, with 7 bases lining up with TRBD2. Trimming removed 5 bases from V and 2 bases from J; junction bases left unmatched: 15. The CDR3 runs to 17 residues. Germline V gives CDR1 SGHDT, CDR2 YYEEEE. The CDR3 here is CASSRLVVGGGQETQYF. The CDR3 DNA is TGTGCCAGCAGTCGCCTCGTCGTGGGGGGAGGGCAAGAGACCCAGTACTTC.

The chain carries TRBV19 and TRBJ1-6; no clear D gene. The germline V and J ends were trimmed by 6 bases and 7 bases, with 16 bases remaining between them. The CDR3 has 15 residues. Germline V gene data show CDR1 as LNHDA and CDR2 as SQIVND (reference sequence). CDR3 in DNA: TGTGCCAGTAGGACGGAACCGGGTATCAATTCACCCCTCCACTTT. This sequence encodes CASRTEPGINSPLHF.

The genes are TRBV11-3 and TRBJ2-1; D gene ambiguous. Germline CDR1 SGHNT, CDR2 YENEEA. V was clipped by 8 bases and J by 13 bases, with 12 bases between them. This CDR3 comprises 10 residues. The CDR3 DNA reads TGTGCCAGCGGACGGGTGGGCCAGTTCTTC. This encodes CASGRVGQFF.

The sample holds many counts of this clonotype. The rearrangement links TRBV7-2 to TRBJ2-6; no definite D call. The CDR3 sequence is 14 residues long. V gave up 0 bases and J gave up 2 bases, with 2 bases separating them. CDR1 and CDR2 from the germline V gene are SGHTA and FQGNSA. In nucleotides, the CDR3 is TGTGCCAGCAGCTTAGCGACTGGGGCCAACGTCCTGACTTTC. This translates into CASSLATGANVLTF.

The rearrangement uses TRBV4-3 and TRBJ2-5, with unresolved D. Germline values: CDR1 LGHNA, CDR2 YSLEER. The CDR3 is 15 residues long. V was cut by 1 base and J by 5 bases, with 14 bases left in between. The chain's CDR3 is CASSQGARSWETQYF. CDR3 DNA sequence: TGCGCCAGCAGCCAAGGGGCCCGGAGTTGGGAGACCCAGTACTTC.

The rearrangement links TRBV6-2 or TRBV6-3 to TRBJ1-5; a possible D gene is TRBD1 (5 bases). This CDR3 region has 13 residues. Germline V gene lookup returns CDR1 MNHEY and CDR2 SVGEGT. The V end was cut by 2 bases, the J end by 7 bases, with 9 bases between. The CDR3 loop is CASSYVGGQPQHF. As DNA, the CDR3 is TGTGCCAGCAGTTACGTCGGGGGACAGCCCCAGCATTTT.

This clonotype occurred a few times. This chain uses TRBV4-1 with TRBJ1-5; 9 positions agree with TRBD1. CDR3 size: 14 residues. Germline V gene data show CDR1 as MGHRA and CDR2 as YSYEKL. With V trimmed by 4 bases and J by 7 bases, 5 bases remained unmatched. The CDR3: CASSPQGAEQPQHF. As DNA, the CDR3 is TGCGCCAGCAGCCCACAGGGGGCAGAACAGCCCCAGCATTTT.

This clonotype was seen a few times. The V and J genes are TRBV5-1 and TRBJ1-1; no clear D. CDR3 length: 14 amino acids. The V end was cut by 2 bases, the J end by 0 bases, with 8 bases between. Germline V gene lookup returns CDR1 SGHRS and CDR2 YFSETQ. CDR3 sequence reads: CASSLYTVNTEAFF. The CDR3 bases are TGCGCCAGCAGCTTATATACGGTGAACACTGAAGCTTTCTTT.

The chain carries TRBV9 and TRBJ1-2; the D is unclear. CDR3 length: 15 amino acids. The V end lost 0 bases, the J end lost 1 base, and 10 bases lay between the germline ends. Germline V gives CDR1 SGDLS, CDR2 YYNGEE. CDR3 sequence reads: CASSVEAKGNYGYTF. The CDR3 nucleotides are TGTGCCAGCAGCGTAGAGGCCAAGGGTAACTATGGCTACACCTTC. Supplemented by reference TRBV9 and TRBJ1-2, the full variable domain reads DSGVTQTPKHLITATGQRVTLRCSPRSGDLSVYWYQQSLDQGLQFLIQYYNGEERAKGNILERFSAQQFPDLHSELNLSSLELGDSALYFCASSVEAKGNYGYTFGSGTRLTVV.

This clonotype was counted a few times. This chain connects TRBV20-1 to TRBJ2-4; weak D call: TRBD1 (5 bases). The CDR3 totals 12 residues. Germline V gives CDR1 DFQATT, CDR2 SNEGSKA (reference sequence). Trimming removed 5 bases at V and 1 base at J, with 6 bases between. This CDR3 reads CSAPGAKNIQYF. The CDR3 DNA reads TGCAGTGCTCCAGGGGCCAAAAACATTCAGTACTTC.

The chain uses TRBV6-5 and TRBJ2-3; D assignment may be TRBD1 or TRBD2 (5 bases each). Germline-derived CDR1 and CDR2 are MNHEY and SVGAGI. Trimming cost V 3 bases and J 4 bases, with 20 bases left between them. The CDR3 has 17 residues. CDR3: CASSYYTGLTIADTQYF. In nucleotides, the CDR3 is TGTGCCAGCAGTTATTACACGGGGCTGACGATCGCAGATACGCAGTATTTT.

The CDR3 region is CASSLSLAWDEQFF. DNA of the CDR3: TGCGCCAGCAGCTTGTCGCTAGCGTGGGATGAGCAGTTCTTC. The rearrangement joins TRBV5-1 to TRBJ2-1; possible D gene TRBD2, 6 bases. The germline gives CDR1 SGHRS, CDR2 YFSETQ. The CDR3 runs 14 residues. V was cut by 1 base and J by 8 bases, with 13 bases left in between.

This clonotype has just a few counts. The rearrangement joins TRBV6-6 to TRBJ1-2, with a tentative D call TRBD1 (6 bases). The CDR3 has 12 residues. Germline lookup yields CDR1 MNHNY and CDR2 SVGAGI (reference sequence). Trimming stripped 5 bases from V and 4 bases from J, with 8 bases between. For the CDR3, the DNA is TGTGCCAGCAGTCAGGGGATCTATGGCTACACCTTC. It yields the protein CASSQGIYGYTF.